Listed below are T cell receptor beta chains from one sample, sequenced in a study of shared clonotypes between healthy human individuals. Generated by immunoSEQ multiplex PCR, the TCRdb table keeps only in-frame clones and is missing some. This sample has around 330,000 clones; around two thirds occur once, and the top ten carry 10% to 13%. What was sequenced was memory CD4+ T cells sorted from blood. The receptors originated from a man aged 25-45 years in good health. Each CDR3 is given with its conserved first and last residue. D genes are given only for firm matches. Size is stated for part of the rows, as once, few or many counts, or as a class when the clone is expanded.

D gene | J gene | V gene | clone size | CDR3 DNA | CDR3 protein
NA | TRBJ2-1 | TRBV7-2 | NA | TGTGCCAGCAGCTTAGCGGGCTATTCAAGGCAGTTCTTC | CASSLAGYSRQFF
NA | TRBJ2-1 | TRBV15 | NA | TGTGCCACCAGCAGGGAACAGGGCCGACTTGCCGATGAGCAGTTCTTC | CATSREQGRLADEQFF
NA | TRBJ2-1 | TRBV2 | NA | TGTGCCAGCACCAGCAGCTATGAGCAGTTCTTC | CASTSSYEQFF
NA | TRBJ1-1 | TRBV10-1 | NA | TGCGCCAGCCAACAGGGAATTAACACTGAAGCTTTCTTT | CASQQGINTEAFF
NA | TRBJ2-3 | TRBV18 | NA | TGTGCCAGTCCGGGACCGACCACAGATACGCAGTATTTT | CASPGPTTDTQYF
TRBD2 | TRBJ2-3 | TRBV18 | NA | TGTGCCAGCTCACCTATTGGACTAGGATTCGCAGATACGCAGTATTTT | CASSPIGLGFADTQYF
NA | TRBJ2-2 | TRBV27 | many | TGTGCCAGCAGACTCAGGGGGGAGCTGTTTTTT | CASRLRGELFF
NA | TRBJ1-6 | TRBV6-5 | many | TGTGCCAGCCGAAGGGGGAAGACGAAACGAGCCCCCCTCCACTTT | CASRRGKTKRAPLHF
TRBD1 | TRBJ2-4 | TRBV27 | NA | TGTGCCAGCAGTTTAGCAGGGGGATTGGCCAAAAACATTCAGTACTTC | CASSLAGGLAKNIQYF
NA | TRBJ2-7 | TRBV5-4 | NA | TGTGCCAGCAGCTTGGATCCTTCTACCTACGAGCAGTACTTC | CASSLDPSTYEQYF
TRBD1 | TRBJ2-2 | TRBV5-1 | NA | TGCGCCAGCAGCTTGGTTCAGCGGGGACAGGGGGCGACCGGGGAGCTGTTTTTT | CASSLVQRGQGATGELFF
NA | TRBJ1-2 | TRBV2 | NA | TGTGCCAGCACCCTACCACGTAATGGAAGAGGGGGATATGGCTACACCTTC | CASTLPRNGRGGYGYTF
NA | TRBJ1-4 | TRBV6-4 | NA | TGTGCCAGCAGTGACTCGGTTGGAAAGGCCTTCGAAAAACTGTTTTTT | CASSDSVGKAFEKLFF
TRBD2 | TRBJ2-1 | TRBV7-2 | NA | TGTGCCAGCAGCTTAGTGGCTAGCGGAACCTACAATGAGCAGTTCTTC | CASSLVASGTYNEQFF
NA | TRBJ2-7 | TRBV7-9 | NA | TGTGCCAGCAGCCCCGGCGGTGGAGCCTACGAGCAGTACTTC | CASSPGGGAYEQYF
TRBD2 | TRBJ2-1 | TRBV6-1 | NA | TGTGCCAGCAGTGAAACAGCGGGAGGGTACAATGAGCAGTTCTTC | CASSETAGGYNEQFF
NA | TRBJ1-2 | TRBV5-6 | once | TGTGCCAGCAGCTTAGGAGTTAGGGCAGATGGCTACACCTTC | CASSLGVRADGYTF
TRBD2 | TRBJ2-5 | TRBV5-6 | once | TGTGCCAGCAGCTTGCTAGCGGGAGGTCGGGAGACCCAGTACTTC | CASSLLAGGRETQYF
NA | TRBJ2-7 | TRBV4-1 | NA | TGCGCCAGCAGCCCCCGTCAGGGGCCCTACGAGCAGTACTTC | CASSPRQGPYEQYF
NA | TRBJ2-4 | TRBV7-2 | once | TGTGCCAGCAGCCCGGGCCTAGCCAAAAACATTCAGTACTTC | CASSPGLAKNIQYF
TRBD1 | TRBJ1-2 | TRBV13 | NA | TGTGCCAGCAGCTTTAGACAGGGGGCGGTCTATGGCTACACCTTC | CASSFRQGAVYGYTF
NA | TRBJ2-1 | TRBV4-1 | NA | TGCGCCAGCGGGGGGGGCGACCTAAGCTCCTACAATGAGCAGTTCTTC | CASGGGDLSSYNEQFF
TRBD1 | TRBJ2-2 | TRBV10-1 | NA | TGCGCCAGCAGCCTCGGGACAGGGGGCCCTGGGGAGCTGTTTTTT | CASSLGTGGPGELFF
NA | TRBJ2-3 | TRBV14 | NA | TGTGCCAGCAGCCCCGTAGGAGGGGTCACAGATACGCAGTATTTT | CASSPVGGVTDTQYF
NA | TRBJ2-2 | TRBV25-1 | few | TGTGCCAGCACGCGGAACACCGGGGAGCTGTTTTTT | CASTRNTGELFF
NA | TRBJ2-5 | TRBV7-6 | NA | TGTGCCAGCAGCTCCCTTGCCCGGACCCAGTACTTC | CASSSLARTQYF